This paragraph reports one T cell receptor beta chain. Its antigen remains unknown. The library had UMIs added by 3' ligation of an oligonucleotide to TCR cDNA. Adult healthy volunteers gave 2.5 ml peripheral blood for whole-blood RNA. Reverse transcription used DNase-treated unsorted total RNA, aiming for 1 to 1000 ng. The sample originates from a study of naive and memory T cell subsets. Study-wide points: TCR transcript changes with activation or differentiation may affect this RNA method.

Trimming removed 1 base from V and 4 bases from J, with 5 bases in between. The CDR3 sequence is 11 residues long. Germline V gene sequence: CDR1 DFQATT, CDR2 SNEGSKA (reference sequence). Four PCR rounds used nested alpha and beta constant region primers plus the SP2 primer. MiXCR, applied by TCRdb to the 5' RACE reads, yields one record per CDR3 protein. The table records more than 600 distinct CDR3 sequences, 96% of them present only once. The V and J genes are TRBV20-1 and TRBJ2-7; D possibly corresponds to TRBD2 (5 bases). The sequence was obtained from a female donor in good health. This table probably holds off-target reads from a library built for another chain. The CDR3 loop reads CSARAGYEQYF. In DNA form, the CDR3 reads TGCAGTGCTAGAGCGGGGTACGAGCAGTACTTC.